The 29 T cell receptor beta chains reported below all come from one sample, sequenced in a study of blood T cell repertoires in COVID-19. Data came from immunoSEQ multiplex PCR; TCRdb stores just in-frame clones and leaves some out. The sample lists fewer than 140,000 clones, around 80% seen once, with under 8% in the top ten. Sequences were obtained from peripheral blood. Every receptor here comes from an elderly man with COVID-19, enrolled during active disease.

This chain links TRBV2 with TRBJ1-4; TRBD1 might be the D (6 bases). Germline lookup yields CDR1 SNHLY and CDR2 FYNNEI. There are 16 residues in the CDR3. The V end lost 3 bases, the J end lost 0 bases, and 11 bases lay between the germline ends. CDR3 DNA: TGTGCCAGCAGTGACCCTTACAGGGCAACTAATGAAAAACTGTTTTTT. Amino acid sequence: CASSDPYRATNEKLFF.

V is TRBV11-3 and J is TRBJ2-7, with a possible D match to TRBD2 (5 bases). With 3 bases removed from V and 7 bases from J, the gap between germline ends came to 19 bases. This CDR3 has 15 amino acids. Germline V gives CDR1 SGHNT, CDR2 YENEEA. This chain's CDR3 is CASSLGRGLTKEQYF. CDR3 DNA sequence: TGTGCCAGCAGCTTGGGTCGGGGTCTAACGAAGGAGCAGTACTTC.

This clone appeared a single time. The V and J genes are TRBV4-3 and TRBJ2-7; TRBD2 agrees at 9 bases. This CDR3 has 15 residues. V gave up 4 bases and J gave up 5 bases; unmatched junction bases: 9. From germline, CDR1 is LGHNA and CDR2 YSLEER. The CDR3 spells CASSRLSGGMDEQYF. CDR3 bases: TGCGCCAGCAGCCGTCTGAGCGGGGGGATGGACGAGCAGTACTTC.

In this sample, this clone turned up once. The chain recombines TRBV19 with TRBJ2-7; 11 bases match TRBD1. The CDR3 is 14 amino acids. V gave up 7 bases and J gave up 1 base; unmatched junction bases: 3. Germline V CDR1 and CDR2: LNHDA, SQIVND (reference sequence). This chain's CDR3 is CASTGTGGSYEQYF. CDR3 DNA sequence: TGTGCCAGTACCGGGACAGGGGGTTCCTACGAGCAGTACTTC.

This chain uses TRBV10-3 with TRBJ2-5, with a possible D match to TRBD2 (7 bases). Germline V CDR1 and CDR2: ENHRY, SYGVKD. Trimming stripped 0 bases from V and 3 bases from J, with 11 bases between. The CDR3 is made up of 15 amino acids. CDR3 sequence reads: CAISESGGGEETQYF. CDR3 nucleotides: TGTGCCATCAGTGAGTCAGGGGGGGGAGAAGAGACCCAGTACTTC.

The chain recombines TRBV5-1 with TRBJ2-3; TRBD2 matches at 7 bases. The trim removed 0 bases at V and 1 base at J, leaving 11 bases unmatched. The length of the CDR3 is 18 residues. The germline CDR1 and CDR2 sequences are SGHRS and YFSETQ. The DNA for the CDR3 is TGCGCCAGCAGCTTGGCAAGACGAGCGGGAACGGGCACAGATACGCAGTATTTT. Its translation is CASSLARRAGTGTDTQYF. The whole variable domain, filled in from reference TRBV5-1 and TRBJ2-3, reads KAGVTQTPRYLIKTRGQQVTLSCSPISGHRSVSWYQQTPGQGLQFLFEYFSETQRNKGNFPGRFSGRQFSNSRSEMNVSTLELGDSALYLCASSLARRAGTGTDTQYFGPGTRLTVL.

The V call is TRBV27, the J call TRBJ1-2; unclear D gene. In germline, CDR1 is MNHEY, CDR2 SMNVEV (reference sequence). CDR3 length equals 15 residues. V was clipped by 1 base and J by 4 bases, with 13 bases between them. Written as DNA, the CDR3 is TGTGCCAGCAGTTTATTGGCGGGGAGCCTCTATGGCTACACCTTC. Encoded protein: CASSLLAGSLYGYTF.

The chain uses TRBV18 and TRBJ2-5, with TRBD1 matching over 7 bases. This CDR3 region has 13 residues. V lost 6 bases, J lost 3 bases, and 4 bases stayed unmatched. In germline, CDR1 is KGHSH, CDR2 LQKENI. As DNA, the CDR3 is TGTGCCAGCTCGCGAGGACAGGAAGAGACCCAGTACTTC. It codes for CASSRGQEETQYF.

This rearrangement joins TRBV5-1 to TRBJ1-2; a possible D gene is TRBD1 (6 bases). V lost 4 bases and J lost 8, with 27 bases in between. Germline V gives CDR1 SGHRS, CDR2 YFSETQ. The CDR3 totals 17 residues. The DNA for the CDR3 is TGCGCCAGCAGCCCGTTGGGACAAGGAGTCCTTTCGAAAGGCTACACCTTC. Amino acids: CASSPLGQGVLSKGYTF.

For the CDR3, the DNA is TGTGCCTGGAGTGCAGGGGTTCCCTATGGCTACACCTTC. This codes for CAWSAGVPYGYTF. This sequence joins TRBV30 and TRBJ1-2, with D tentatively TRBD1 (6 bases). Per the germline V gene, CDR1 is GTSNPN and CDR2 is SVGIG (reference sequence). Trimming shortened V by 1 base and J by 4 bases, and 10 bases separated the two germline ends. The CDR3 is 13 amino acids. Looking up the rest from reference TRBV30 and TRBJ1-2 gives the full variable domain: SQTIHQWPATLVQPVGSPLSLECTVEGTSNPNLYWYRQAAGRGLQLLFYSVGIGQISSEVPQNLSASRPQDRQFILSSKKLLLSDSGFYLCAWSAGVPYGYTFGSGTRLTVV.

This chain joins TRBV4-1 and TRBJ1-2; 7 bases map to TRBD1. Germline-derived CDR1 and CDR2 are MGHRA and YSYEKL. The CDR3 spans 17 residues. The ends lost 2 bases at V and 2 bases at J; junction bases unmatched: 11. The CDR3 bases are TGCGCCAGCAGCCAATCAGGGGGTAGGTTCTTCAACTATGGCTACACCTTC. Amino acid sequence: CASSQSGGRFFNYGYTF.

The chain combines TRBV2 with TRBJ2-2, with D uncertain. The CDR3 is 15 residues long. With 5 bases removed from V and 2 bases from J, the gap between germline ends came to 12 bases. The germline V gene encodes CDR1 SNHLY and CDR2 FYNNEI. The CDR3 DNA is TGTGCCAGCAGTCGGAATTCGGGTAACACCGGGGAGCTGTTTTTT. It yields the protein CASSRNSGNTGELFF.

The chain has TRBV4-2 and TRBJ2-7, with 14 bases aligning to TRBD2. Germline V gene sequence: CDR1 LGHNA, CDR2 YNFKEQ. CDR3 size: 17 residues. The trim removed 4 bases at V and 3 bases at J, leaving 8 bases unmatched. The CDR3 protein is CASSPPGTSGRVYEQYF. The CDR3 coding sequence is TGTGCCAGCAGCCCACCCGGGACTAGCGGGAGAGTCTACGAGCAGTACTTC.

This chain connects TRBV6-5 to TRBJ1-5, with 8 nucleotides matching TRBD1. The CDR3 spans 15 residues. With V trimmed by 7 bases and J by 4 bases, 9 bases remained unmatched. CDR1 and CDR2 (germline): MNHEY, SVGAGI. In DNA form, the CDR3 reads TGTGCCAGCATCGTCGACAGGGGTCGGAATCAGCCCCAGCATTTT. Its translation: CASIVDRGRNQPQHF.

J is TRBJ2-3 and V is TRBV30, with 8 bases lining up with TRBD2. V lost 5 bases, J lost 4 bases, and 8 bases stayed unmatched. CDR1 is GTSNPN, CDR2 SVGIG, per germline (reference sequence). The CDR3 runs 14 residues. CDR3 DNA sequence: TGTGCCTGGGGTATGCTAGCGGGCGCAGATACGCAGTATTTT. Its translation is CAWGMLAGADTQYF.

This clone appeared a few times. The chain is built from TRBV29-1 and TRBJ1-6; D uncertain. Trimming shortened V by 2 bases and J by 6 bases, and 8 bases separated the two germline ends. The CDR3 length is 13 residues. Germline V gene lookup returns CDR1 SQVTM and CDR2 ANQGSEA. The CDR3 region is CSVEIVPNSPLHF. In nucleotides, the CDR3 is TGCAGCGTTGAAATCGTCCCTAATTCACCCCTCCACTTT.

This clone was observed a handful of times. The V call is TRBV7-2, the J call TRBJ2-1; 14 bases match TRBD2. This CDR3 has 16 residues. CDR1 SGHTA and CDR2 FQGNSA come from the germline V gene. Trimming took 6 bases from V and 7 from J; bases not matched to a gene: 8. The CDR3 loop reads CASRAGTSGRGNEQFF. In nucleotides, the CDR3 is TGTGCCAGCAGGGCCGGGACTAGCGGGAGAGGAAATGAGCAGTTCTTC.

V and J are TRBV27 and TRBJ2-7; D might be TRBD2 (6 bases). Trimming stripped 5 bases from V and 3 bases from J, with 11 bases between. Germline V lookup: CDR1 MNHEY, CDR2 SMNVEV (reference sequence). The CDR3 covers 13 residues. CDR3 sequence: CASSLGLHYEQYF. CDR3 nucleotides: TGTGCCAGCAGTCTGGGACTCCACTACGAGCAGTACTTC.

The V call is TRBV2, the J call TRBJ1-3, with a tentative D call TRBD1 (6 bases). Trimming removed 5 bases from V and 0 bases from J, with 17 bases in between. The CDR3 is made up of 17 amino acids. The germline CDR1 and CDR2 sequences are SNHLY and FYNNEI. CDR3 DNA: TGTGCCAGCAGTTTACAGACAGGACGACTCTCTGGAAACACCATATATTTT. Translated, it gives CASSLQTGRLSGNTIYF.

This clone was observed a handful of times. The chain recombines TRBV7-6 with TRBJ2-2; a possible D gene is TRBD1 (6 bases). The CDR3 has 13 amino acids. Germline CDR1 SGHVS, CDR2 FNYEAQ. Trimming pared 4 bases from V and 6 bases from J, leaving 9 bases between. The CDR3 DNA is TGTGCCAGCAGCTATAAGGGGGCCGGGGAGCTGTTTTTT. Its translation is CASSYKGAGELFF.

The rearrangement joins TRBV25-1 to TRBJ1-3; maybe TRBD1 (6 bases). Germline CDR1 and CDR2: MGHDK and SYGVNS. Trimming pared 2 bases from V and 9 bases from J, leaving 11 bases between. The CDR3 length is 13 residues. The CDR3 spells CASSEPTGFTIYF. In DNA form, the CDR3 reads TGTGCCAGCAGTGAACCCACAGGGTTCACCATATATTTT.

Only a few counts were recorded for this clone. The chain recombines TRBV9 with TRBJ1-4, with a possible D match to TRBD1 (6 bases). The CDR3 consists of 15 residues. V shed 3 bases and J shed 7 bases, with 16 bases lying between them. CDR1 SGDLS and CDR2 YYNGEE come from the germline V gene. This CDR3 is CASSGNQGGGEKLFF. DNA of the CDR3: TGTGCCAGCAGCGGCAACCAGGGAGGGGGTGAAAAACTGTTTTTT.

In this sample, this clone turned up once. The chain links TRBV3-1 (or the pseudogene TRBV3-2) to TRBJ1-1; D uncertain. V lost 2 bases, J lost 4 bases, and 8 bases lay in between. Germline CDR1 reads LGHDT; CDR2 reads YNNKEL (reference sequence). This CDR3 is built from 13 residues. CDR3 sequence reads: CASSQHQVTEAFF. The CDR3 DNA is TGTGCCAGCAGCCAACATCAGGTCACTGAAGCTTTCTTT.

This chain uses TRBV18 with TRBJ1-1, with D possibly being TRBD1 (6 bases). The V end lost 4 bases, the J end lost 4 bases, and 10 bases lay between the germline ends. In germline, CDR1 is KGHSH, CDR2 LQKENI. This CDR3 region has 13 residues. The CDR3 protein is CASSLDRLTEAFF. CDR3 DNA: TGTGCCAGCTCACTGGACAGACTCACTGAAGCTTTCTTT.

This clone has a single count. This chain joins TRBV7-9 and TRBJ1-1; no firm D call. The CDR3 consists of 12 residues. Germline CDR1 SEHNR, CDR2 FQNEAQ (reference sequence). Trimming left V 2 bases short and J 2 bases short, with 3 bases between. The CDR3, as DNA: TGTGCCAGCAGCTTATCAAACACTGAAGCTTTCTTT. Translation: CASSLSNTEAFF. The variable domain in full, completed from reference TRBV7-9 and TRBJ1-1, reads DTGVSQNPRHKITKRGQNVTFRCDPISEHNRLYWYRQTLGQGPEFLTYFQNEAQLEKSRLLSDRFSAERPKGSFSTLEIQRTEQGDSAMYLCASSLSNTEAFFGQGTRLTVV.

CDR3 sequence reads: CASGGLAESKLYNEQFF. The CDR3 nucleotides read TGTGCCAGCGGGGGACTAGCGGAATCCAAGCTCTACAATGAGCAGTTCTTC. The gene calls are TRBV2 and TRBJ2-1; 11 bases agree with TRBD2. The V and J ends lost 8 bases and 3 bases, in that order; junction bases with no gene match: 12. This CDR3 comprises 17 residues. The germline gives CDR1 SNHLY, CDR2 FYNNEI.

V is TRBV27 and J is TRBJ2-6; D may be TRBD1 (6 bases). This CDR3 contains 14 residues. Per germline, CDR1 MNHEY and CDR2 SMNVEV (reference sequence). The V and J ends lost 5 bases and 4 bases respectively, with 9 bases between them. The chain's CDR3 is CASSTDRGANVLTF. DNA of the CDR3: TGTGCCAGCAGTACCGACAGGGGGGCCAACGTCCTGACTTTC.

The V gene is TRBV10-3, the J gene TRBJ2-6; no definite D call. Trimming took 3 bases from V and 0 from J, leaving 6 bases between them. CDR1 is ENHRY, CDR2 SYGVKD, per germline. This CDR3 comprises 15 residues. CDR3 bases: TGTGCCATCAGTGATGACTTCTCTGGGGCCAACGTCCTGACTTTC. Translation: CAISDDFSGANVLTF.

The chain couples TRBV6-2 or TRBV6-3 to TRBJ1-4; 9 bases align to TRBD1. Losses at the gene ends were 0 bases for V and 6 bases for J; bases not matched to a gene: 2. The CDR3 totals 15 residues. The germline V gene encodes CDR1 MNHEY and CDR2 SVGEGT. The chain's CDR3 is CASSYSGQGYEKLFF. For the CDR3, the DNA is TGTGCCAGCAGTTACTCGGGACAGGGATATGAAAAACTGTTTTTT.